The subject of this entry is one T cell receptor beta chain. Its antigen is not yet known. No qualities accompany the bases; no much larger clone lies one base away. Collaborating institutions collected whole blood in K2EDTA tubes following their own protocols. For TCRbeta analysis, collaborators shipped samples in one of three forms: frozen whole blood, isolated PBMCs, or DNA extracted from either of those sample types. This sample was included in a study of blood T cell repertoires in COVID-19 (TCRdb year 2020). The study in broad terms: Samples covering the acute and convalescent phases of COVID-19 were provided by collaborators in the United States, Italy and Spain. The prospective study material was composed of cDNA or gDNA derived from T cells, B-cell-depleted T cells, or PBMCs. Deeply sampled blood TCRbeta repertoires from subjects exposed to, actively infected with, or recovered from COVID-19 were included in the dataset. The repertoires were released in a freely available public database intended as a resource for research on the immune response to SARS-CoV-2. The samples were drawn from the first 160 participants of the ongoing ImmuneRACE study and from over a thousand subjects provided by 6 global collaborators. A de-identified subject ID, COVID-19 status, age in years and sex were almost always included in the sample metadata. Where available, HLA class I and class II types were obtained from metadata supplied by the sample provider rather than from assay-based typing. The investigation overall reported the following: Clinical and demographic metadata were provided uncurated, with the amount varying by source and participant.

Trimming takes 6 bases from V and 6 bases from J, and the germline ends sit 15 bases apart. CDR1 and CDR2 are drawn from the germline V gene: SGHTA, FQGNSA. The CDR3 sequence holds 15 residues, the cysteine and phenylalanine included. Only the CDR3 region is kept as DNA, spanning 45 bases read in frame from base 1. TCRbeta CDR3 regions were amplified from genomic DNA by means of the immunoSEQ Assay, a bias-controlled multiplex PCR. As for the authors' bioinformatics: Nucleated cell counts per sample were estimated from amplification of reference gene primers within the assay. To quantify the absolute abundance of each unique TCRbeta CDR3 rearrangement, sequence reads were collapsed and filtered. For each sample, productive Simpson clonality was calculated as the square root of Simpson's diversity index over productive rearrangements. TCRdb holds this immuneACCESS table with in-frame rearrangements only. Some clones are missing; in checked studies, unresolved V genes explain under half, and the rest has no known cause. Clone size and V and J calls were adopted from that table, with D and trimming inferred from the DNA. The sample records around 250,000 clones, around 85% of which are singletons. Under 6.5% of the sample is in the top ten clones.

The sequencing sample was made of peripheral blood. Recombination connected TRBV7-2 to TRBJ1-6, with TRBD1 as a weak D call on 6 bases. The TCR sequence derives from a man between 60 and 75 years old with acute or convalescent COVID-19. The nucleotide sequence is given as TGTGCCAGCAGTCTCGGGGGGGCCGGTAATTCACCCCTCCACTTT. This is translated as CASSLGGAGNSPLHF.